This entry describes one T cell receptor (beta chain). No antigen is known for it. Template for every sorted-subset replicate PCR totaled 150 to 250 ng DNA, roughly 30,000 T cell genomes. Assay used: immunoSEQ multiplex PCR; TCRdb lists only in-frame clones, some missing. The sample yields over 2,000,000 clones, 90% to 95% seen once. The data derive from a study of shared clonotypes between healthy human individuals. Whole-study context: Each donor had three CD4 naive, three CD4 memory, two CD8 naive and one CD8 memory plate.

The CDR3 sequence is 19 residues long. V gave up 1 base and J gave up 2 bases, with 23 bases separating them. Germline V gives CDR1 MDHEN, CDR2 SYDVKM. As defined, naive CD8 cells were CD45RO-negative and positively selected for CCR7, with terminally differentiated effector memory CD45RA+ cells excluded. Whole-study results and caveats: In contrast to clonotypes shared by all four donors, non-shared clonotypes had lower generation probabilities.

The specimen was naive CD8+ T cells from PBMCs. The sequence was obtained from a young man in good health. Some clones in this sample may be carry-over from other donors' samples. This chain connects TRBV28 to TRBJ1-1, with unresolved D. DNA for the CDR3: TGTGCCAGCAGTTTATTTTGGTCGAGGATGGACGGGCACAACACTGAAGCTTTCTTT. This gives the protein CASSLFWSRMDGHNTEAFF.